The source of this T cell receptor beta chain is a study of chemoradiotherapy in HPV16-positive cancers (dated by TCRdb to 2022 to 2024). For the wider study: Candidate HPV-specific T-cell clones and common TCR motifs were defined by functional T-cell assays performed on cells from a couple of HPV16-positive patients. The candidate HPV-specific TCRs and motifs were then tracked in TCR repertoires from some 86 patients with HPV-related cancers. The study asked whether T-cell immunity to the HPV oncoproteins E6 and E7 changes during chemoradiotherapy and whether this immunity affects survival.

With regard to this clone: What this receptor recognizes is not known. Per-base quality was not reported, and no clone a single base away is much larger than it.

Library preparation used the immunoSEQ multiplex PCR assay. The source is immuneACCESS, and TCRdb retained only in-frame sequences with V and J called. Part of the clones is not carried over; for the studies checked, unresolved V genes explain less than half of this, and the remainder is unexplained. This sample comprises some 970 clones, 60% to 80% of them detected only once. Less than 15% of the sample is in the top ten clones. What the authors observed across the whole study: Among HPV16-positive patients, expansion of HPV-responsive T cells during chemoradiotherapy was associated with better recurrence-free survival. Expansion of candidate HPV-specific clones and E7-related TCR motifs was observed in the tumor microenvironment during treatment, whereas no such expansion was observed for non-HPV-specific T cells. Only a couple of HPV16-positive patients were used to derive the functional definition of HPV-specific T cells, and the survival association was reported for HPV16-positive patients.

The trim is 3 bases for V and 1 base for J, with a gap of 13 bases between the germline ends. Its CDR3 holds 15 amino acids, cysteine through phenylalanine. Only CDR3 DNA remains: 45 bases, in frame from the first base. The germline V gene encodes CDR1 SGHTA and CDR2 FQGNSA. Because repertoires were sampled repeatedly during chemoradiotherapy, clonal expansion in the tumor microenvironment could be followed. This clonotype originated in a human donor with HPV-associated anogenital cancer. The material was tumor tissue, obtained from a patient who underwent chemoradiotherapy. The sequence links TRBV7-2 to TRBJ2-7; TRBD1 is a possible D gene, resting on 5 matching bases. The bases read TGTGCCAGCAGCTTGGGGCCCCCCGGGTCCTACGAGCAGTACTTC. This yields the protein CASSLGPPGSYEQYF.